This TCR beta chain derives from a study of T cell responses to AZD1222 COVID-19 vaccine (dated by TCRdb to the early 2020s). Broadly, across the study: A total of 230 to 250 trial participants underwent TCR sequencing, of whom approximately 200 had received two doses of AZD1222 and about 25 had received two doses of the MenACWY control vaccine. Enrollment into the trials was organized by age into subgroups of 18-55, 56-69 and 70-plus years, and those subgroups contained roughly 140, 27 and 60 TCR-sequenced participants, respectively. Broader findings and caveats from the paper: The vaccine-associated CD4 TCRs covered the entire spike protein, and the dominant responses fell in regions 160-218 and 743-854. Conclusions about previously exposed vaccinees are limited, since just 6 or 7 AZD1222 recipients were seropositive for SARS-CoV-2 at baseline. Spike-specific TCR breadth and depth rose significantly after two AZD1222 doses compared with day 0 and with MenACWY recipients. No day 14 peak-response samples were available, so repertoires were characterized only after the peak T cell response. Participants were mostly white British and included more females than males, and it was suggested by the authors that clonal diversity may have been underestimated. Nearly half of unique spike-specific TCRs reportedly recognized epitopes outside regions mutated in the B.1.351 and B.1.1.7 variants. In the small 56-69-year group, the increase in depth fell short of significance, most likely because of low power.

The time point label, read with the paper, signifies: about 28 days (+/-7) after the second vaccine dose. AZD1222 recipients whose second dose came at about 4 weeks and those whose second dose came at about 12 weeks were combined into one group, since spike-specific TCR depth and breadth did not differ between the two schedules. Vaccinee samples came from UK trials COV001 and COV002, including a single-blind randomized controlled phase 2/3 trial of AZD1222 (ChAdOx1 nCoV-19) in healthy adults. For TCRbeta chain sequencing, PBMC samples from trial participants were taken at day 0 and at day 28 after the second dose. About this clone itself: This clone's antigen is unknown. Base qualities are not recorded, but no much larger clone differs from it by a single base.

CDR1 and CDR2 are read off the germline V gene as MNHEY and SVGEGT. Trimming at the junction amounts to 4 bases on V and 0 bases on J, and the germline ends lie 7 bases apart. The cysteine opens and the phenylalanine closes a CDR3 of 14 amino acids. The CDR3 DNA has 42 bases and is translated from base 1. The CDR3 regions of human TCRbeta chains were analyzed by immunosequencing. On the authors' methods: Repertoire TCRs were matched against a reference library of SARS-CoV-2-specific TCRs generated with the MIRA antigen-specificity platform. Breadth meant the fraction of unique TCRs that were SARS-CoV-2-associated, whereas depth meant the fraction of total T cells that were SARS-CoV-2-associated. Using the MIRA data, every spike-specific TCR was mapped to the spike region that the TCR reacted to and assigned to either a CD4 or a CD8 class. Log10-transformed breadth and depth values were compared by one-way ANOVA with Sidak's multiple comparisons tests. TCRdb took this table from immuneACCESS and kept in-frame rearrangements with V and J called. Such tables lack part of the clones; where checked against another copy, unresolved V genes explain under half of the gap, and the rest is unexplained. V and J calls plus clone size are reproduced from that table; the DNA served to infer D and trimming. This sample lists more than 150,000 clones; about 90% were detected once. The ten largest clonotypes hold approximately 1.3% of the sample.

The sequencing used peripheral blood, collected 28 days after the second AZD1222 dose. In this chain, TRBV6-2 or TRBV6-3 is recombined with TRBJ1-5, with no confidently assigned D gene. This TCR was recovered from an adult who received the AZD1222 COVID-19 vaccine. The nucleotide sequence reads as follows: TGTGCCAGCAGTTTCGGGTCTAGCAATCAGCCCCAGCATTTT. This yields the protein CASSFGSSNQPQHF.